This TCR beta chain was recorded in a study of T cell responses to AZD1222 COVID-19 vaccine. Clones were read by immunoSEQ multiplex PCR, and TCRdb kept only the in-frame ones, dropping some. This sample has some 69,000 clones; under 90% occur once, and the top ten carry 11% to 15%. The CDR3 is 13 residues long. V shed 2 bases and J shed 8 bases, with 12 bases lying between them. The chain links TRBV12-3 or TRBV12-4 to TRBJ1-2; D not resolved. The source is an adult who received the AZD1222 COVID-19 vaccine. The sequences come from peripheral blood, collected 28 days after the second AZD1222 dose. CDR3 sequence (DNA): TGTGCCAGCAGTTTACGCGACAATAACGGCTACACCTTC. Protein product: CASSLRDNNGYTF.